This T cell receptor beta chain was identified during a study of T cell responses to AZD1222 COVID-19 vaccine. Study-wide context: Pooling of second doses given at about 4 or about 12 weeks was done.

On this clone: What it recognizes is unknown.

The repertoire was sequenced with immunoSEQ multiplex PCR; TCRdb's copy has only in-frame clones and lacks some. The sample yields under 200,000 clones, about nine tenths seen once. The study, taken as a whole, reports: It was only after the peak T cell response that any repertoires were sampled. Donors, mostly white British, included more females; clonal diversity was possibly underestimated.

The germline V and J ends were trimmed by 2 bases and 6 bases, with 8 bases remaining between them. Germline CDR1 reads SGHDT; CDR2 reads YYEEEE. The CDR3 runs 13 residues. This specimen consisted of peripheral blood, obtained on day 0 of AZD1222 vaccination. The clonotype originates from an adult in good health. The J gene is TRBJ2-2, the V gene TRBV5-6; D is undetermined. The CDR3 region has the DNA TGTGCCAGCAGCTTTCTAGAGGCCGGGGAGCTGTTTTTT. Translation gives CASSFLEAGELFF.